Detailed here is one T cell receptor (beta chain). The germline gives CDR1 SGHVS, CDR2 FNYEAQ. This CDR3 is 16 amino acids long. V lost 4 bases to trimming and J lost 0 bases, with 12 bases between them. This entry belongs to a study of early T cells in non-severe SARS-CoV-2 infection. TCRdb processed the 5' RACE reads anew with MiXCR; each CDR3 protein has one entry. The sample lists around 49,000 distinct CDR3 sequences; about 4.2% were seen once. This TCR derives from an adult who was a healthcare worker with PCR-confirmed SARS-CoV-2 infection or an uninfected control (not recorded which). The rearrangement links TRBV7-6 to TRBJ1-4; D ambiguous. Input material: whole blood. The CDR3 DNA follows: TGTGCCAGCAGCTATAAACCGGGATCAACTAATGAAAAACTGTTTTTT. Amino acid sequence: CASSYKPGSTNEKLFF.